The next 8 T cell receptor beta chains were all read from a single sample in a study of control samples from healthy donors and cancer patients. Data came from immunoSEQ multiplex PCR; TCRdb stores just in-frame clones and leaves some out. The sample lists about 170,000 clones; around 93% were seen once. The specimen sequenced was blood. All receptors derive from a woman aged 60-70 years in good health.

This sequence joins TRBV2 and TRBJ1-3; TRBD1 aligns across 8 bases. With 5 bases clipped from V and 1 base from J, the junction kept 10 bases outside the gene matches. Germline CDR1 reads SNHLY; CDR2 reads FYNNEI. The CDR3 runs 17 residues. The CDR3 sequence: CASSLRAGGLSGNTIYF. CDR3 in DNA: TGTGCCAGCAGTTTGAGGGCAGGGGGCCTTTCTGGAAACACCATATATTTT. Using reference TRBV2 and TRBJ1-3 for the parts outside the CDR3, the full variable domain is EPEVTQTPSHQVTQMGQEVILRCVPISNHLYFYWYRQILGQKVEFLVSFYNNEISEKSEIFDDQFSVERPDGSNFTLKIRSTKLEDSAMYFCASSLRAGGLSGNTIYFGEGSWLTVV.

V and J are TRBV19 and TRBJ1-5; D is ambiguous. V gave up 0 bases and J gave up 0 bases, with 30 bases separating them. CDR3 length: 23 residues. CDR1 is LNHDA, CDR2 SQIVND, per germline (reference sequence). CDR3: CASSIDSPTYRPPFLNSNQPQHF. CDR3 in DNA: TGTGCCAGTAGTATAGACAGCCCTACGTATAGGCCTCCCTTTCTCAATAGCAATCAGCCCCAGCATTTT.

The chain combines TRBV3-1 (or the pseudogene TRBV3-2) with TRBJ1-1; 7 nucleotides agree with TRBD1. The V and J ends lost 6 bases and 3 bases, in that order; junction bases with no gene match: 4. Germline CDR1 LGHDT, CDR2 YNNKEL (reference sequence). This CDR3 has 13 residues. The CDR3: CASSLTGDTEAFF. DNA of the CDR3: TGTGCCAGCAGTCTAACAGGGGACACTGAAGCTTTCTTT.

The chain joins TRBV24-1 to TRBJ2-2, with 12 bases aligning to TRBD1. The germline V gene has CDR1 KGHDR and CDR2 SFDVKD. The CDR3 spans 16 residues. V was pared by 4 bases and J by 7 bases, with 6 bases of the junction left unmatched. CDR3 protein: CATSDRDRGLGGELFF. CDR3 in DNA: TGTGCCACCAGTGACCGGGACAGGGGGCTTGGCGGGGAGCTGTTTTTT.

The CDR3 sequence: CASSYSGVTEAFF. The CDR3 nucleotides read TGTGCCAGCAGTTACTCAGGGGTTACTGAAGCTTTCTTT. The chain joins TRBV6-5 to TRBJ1-1; a possible D gene is TRBD1 (5 bases). Germline V gene data show CDR1 as MNHEY and CDR2 as SVGAGI. V was clipped by 0 bases and J by 5 bases, with 7 bases between them. The CDR3 loop spans 13 amino acids.

The V call is TRBV7-2, the J call TRBJ1-6; 8 nucleotides line up with TRBD1. Germline CDR1 reads SGHTA; CDR2 reads FQGNSA. The J segment lost 6 bases and the V segment lost 5 bases, leaving 9 bases of the junction unmatched. CDR3 size: 16 residues. The CDR3 region is CASSTRNRGINSPLHF. The CDR3 nucleotides read TGTGCCAGCAGCACCAGAAACAGGGGGATTAATTCACCCCTCCACTTT.

This clone appeared a single time. V gene TRBV6-5 combines with J gene TRBJ1-2; D unclear. CDR1 is MNHEY, CDR2 SVGAGI, per germline. Trimming shortened V by 2 bases and J by 4 bases, and 11 bases separated the two germline ends. The CDR3 loop spans 14 amino acids. CDR3 sequence (DNA): TGTGCCAGCAGTTACCAAGGGTCCCCCTATGGCTACACCTTC. Translation gives CASSYQGSPYGYTF.

The chain carries TRBV5-6 and TRBJ2-3, with D perhaps matching TRBD1 (5 bases). The ends were cut back, 6 bases at V and 2 bases at J, with 16 bases in the middle. The CDR3 contains 15 residues. CDR1 SGHDT and CDR2 YYEEEE come from the germline V gene. In DNA form, the CDR3 reads TGTGCCAGCACCCGGCGGTTGGGGCCCACAGATACGCAGTATTTT. Protein product: CASTRRLGPTDTQYF.